Presented here are 28 T cell receptor beta chains from one specimen sequenced in a study of blood T cell repertoires in COVID-19. Profiled with immunoSEQ multiplex PCR; TCRdb holds only in-frame clones, not every one. The table records 80,000 or so clones, approximately 86% of them present only once. Sequencing was done on a sample of peripheral blood. Receptors were obtained from a human donor in a cohort sampled during active COVID-19.

V is TRBV7-2 and J is TRBJ2-7; no reliable D call. Germline V gives CDR1 SGHTA, CDR2 FQGNSA. V was pared by 6 bases and J by 6 bases, with 9 bases between. The CDR3 runs to 11 residues. CDR3 in DNA: TGTGCCAGCAGTTTAAACTCCGAGCAGTACTTC. Amino acid sequence: CASSLNSEQYF.

V and J are TRBV5-4 and TRBJ1-5; 8 bases match TRBD1. This CDR3 comprises 16 residues. Trimming removed 1 base from V and 2 bases from J; junction bases left unmatched: 5. Germline lookup yields CDR1 SGHNT and CDR2 YYREEE (reference sequence). The CDR3 protein is CASSLFPGGCNQPQHF. The CDR3 DNA sequence: TGTGCCAGCAGCTTGTTTCCAGGGGGCTGCAATCAGCCCCAGCATTTT. Complete variable domain (other parts from reference TRBV5-4 and TRBJ1-5): ETGVTQSPTHLIKTRGQQVTLRCSSQSGHNTVSWYQQALGQGPQFIFQYYREEENGRGNFPPRFSGLQFPNYSSELNVNALELDDSALYLCASSLFPGGCNQPQHFGDGTRLSIL.

The chain has TRBV18 and TRBJ2-2; D may be TRBD2 (6 bases). The germline CDR1 and CDR2 sequences are KGHSH and LQKENI. This CDR3 comprises 14 residues. Trimming removed 3 bases from V and 3 bases from J, with 8 bases in between. In DNA form, the CDR3 reads TGTGCCAGCTCACCGTTAGCGGACACCGGGGAGCTGTTTTTT. It codes for CASSPLADTGELFF.

This chain uses TRBV7-2 with TRBJ2-5; D uncertain. This CDR3 is 16 amino acids long. V was clipped by 0 bases and J by 0 bases, with 11 bases between them. The V gene's germline CDR1 is SGHTA and CDR2 FQGNSA. CDR3 sequence (DNA): TGTGCCAGCAGCTTAGCGATTAGCAGCCACCAAGAGACCCAGTACTTC. Its translation is CASSLAISSHQETQYF.

The rearrangement uses TRBV2 and TRBJ2-1; 11 bases match TRBD2. The V gene end was trimmed by 7 bases and the J gene end by 3 bases; junction bases not matched to a gene: 2. The CDR3 totals 14 residues. Germline V gene sequence: CDR1 SNHLY, CDR2 FYNNEI. This chain's CDR3 is CASIGLAGYNEQFF. The CDR3 region has the DNA TGTGCCAGCATCGGACTAGCGGGCTACAATGAGCAGTTCTTC. The full variable domain, its missing parts supplied by reference TRBV2 and TRBJ2-1, is EPEVTQTPSHQVTQMGQEVILRCVPISNHLYFYWYRQILGQKVEFLVSFYNNEISEKSEIFDDQFSVERPDGSNFTLKIRSTKLEDSAMYFCASIGLAGYNEQFFGPGTRLTVL.

This clone was found once. The gene calls are TRBV5-8 and TRBJ1-6, with 10 nucleotides matching TRBD1. The trim removed 4 bases at V and 0 bases at J, leaving 4 bases unmatched. The CDR3 consists of 17 residues. From germline, CDR1 is SGHTS and CDR2 YDEGEE. The CDR3 protein is CASSGTGASSYNSPLHF. The CDR3 nucleotides read TGTGCCAGCAGCGGGACAGGGGCGAGCTCCTATAATTCACCCCTCCACTTT.

The CDR3 sequence is CAISESGLAGNDNEQFF. The DNA for the CDR3 is TGTGCCATCAGTGAGTCGGGACTAGCGGGGAACGACAATGAGCAGTTCTTC. The J gene is TRBJ2-1, the V gene TRBV10-3, with 13 bases identical to TRBD2. The CDR3 covers 17 residues. V gave up 0 bases and J gave up 5 bases; unmatched junction bases: 4. The germline CDR1 and CDR2 sequences are ENHRY and SYGVKD.

The chain has TRBV9 and TRBJ1-1, with D possibly matching TRBD1 (5 bases). V was cut by 0 bases and J by 7 bases, with 25 bases left in between. This CDR3 comprises 18 residues. Looked up from germline, CDR1 is SGDLS and CDR2 is YYNGEE. The CDR3 DNA reads as TGTGCCAGCAGCGTAGGCCCAGGGTCCAAAGTCCATCAAAATGAAGCTTTCTTT. This encodes CASSVGPGSKVHQNEAFF.

The chain recombines TRBV7-2 with TRBJ1-2, with TRBD1 as a possible D gene (6 bases). Germline values: CDR1 SGHTA, CDR2 FQGNSA. The CDR3 runs to 15 residues. V lost 4 bases and J 7 bases, leaving 19 bases between the germline ends. CDR3 sequence reads: CASSSPGEGVGGYTF. The CDR3 DNA follows: TGTGCCAGCAGCTCCCCCGGGGAGGGGGTAGGTGGCTACACCTTC.

The chain joins TRBV28 to TRBJ1-4; the D is unclear. With 10 bases removed from V and 3 bases from J, the gap between germline ends came to 18 bases. CDR1 and CDR2 from the germline V gene are MDHEN and SYDVKM. The CDR3 contains 15 residues. CDR3 amino acids: CATQTHGSSNEKLFF. CDR3 sequence (DNA): TGTGCCACCCAAACCCACGGTTCGTCTAATGAAAAACTGTTTTTT.

The chain carries TRBV7-9 and TRBJ2-5, with D perhaps TRBD1 (5 bases). The V gene lost 0 bases and the J gene lost 4 bases, with 12 bases spanning the gap. Per germline, CDR1 SEHNR and CDR2 FQNEAQ (reference sequence). The CDR3 length is 15 residues. Here the CDR3 reads CASSLAADIAETQYF. The CDR3 nucleotides read TGTGCCAGCAGCTTAGCCGCGGACATTGCAGAGACCCAGTACTTC.

This clone has just one count. The chain has TRBV23-1 and TRBJ2-7, with a tentative D call TRBD1 (7 bases). TRBV23-1 is given ORF status, its function remaining uncertain. V lost 3 bases to trimming and J lost 7 bases, with 25 bases between them. This CDR3 has 17 amino acids. CDR3 sequence (DNA): TGCGCCAGCAGTCACCCCAGGGGGGAGGTAAGACTAGGAGAGCAGTACTTC. Protein sequence: CASSHPRGEVRLGEQYF.

This clone has more than one count but fewer than ten. This chain uses TRBV11-2 with TRBJ2-2; D is perhaps TRBD2 (5 bases). Trimming removed 3 bases at V and 2 bases at J, with 13 bases between. Per the germline V gene, CDR1 is SGHAT and CDR2 is FQNNGV. There are 16 residues in the CDR3. CDR3: CASSFGSSANTGELFF. The DNA of the CDR3 is TGTGCCAGCAGCTTTGGTAGTAGCGCTAACACCGGGGAGCTGTTTTTT.

The V call is TRBV6-5, the J call TRBJ2-5; possible D gene TRBD1, 6 bases. In germline, CDR1 is MNHEY, CDR2 SVGAGI. This CDR3 has 14 residues. The V gene lost 4 bases and the J gene lost 10 bases, with 19 bases spanning the gap. CDR3 nucleotides: TGTGCCAGCAGTTCCGACAGGAGCCCGTCGGGCCAGTACTTC. Encoded protein: CASSSDRSPSGQYF.

The V gene is TRBV6-1, the J gene TRBJ1-2; D is unclear. V was pared by 3 bases and J by 3 bases, with 8 bases between. CDR1 and CDR2 (germline): MNHNS, SASEGT. There are 13 residues in the CDR3. The chain's CDR3 is CASSDGRYYGYTF. CDR3 DNA: TGTGCCAGCAGTGATGGCAGATACTATGGCTACACCTTC.

V usage is TRBV10-3 and J usage is TRBJ1-5; the D is unclear. This CDR3 is 15 amino acids long. Per the germline V gene, CDR1 is ENHRY and CDR2 is SYGVKD. The V gene lost 0 bases and the J gene lost 3 bases, with 9 bases spanning the gap. The CDR3 loop is CAISESIGVNQPQHF. The CDR3 nucleotides are TGTGCCATCAGTGAGTCGATCGGGGTCAATCAGCCCCAGCATTTT.

The rearrangement joins TRBV11-2 to TRBJ2-5; D perhaps matches TRBD2 (6 bases). Germline values: CDR1 SGHAT, CDR2 FQNNGV. Trimming stripped 7 bases from V and 6 bases from J, with 15 bases between. This CDR3 is built from 13 residues. Here the CDR3 DNA reads TGTGCCAGCATAGGAGGGATGGAGAAGACCCAGTACTTC. Its translation: CASIGGMEKTQYF.

V usage is TRBV15 and J usage is TRBJ1-3, with 11 bases lining up with TRBD1. V trimming: 3 bases; J trimming: 6 bases; junction bases outside the gene matches: 4. Germline V CDR1 and CDR2: LNHNV, YYDKDF (reference sequence). The CDR3 covers 15 residues. The CDR3 loop is CATSRGTGGLNTIYF. The CDR3 DNA is TGTGCCACCAGCAGGGGGACAGGGGGTTTAAACACCATATATTTT.

This chain uses TRBV7-9 with TRBJ2-7; no clear D gene. The germline V and J ends were trimmed by 2 bases and 2 bases, with 10 bases remaining between them. The length of the CDR3 is 14 residues. Germline V gene sequence: CDR1 SEHNR, CDR2 FQNEAQ (reference sequence). In nucleotides, the CDR3 is TGTGCCAGCAGCTTAAGTCAGATCACCTACGAGCAGTACTTC. Residues: CASSLSQITYEQYF. The full variable domain, rest sourced from reference TRBV7-9 and TRBJ2-7, is DTGVSQNPRHKITKRGQNVTFRCDPISEHNRLYWYRQTLGQGPEFLTYFQNEAQLEKSRLLSDRFSAERPKGSFSTLEIQRTEQGDSAMYLCASSLSQITYEQYFGPGTRLTVT.

The rearrangement links TRBV3-1 (or the pseudogene TRBV3-2) to TRBJ1-6; D gene unclear. The V end lost 1 base, the J end lost 7 bases, and 17 bases lay between the germline ends. The CDR3 spans 17 residues. Germline V CDR1 and CDR2: LGHDT, YNNKEL (reference sequence). CDR3 loop: CASSQVDGRGKNSPLHF. The DNA of the CDR3 is TGTGCCAGCAGCCAAGTCGACGGGCGAGGGAAGAATTCACCCCTCCACTTT.

J is TRBJ1-2 and V is TRBV24-1, with D unclear. Germline-derived CDR1 and CDR2 are KGHDR and SFDVKD. Deletions cut 4 bases from V and 1 base from J, with 12 bases between. This CDR3 has 15 amino acids. The CDR3 bases are TGTGCCACCAGTGACCCAACGGGGTATAACTATGGCTACACCTTC. It yields the protein CATSDPTGYNYGYTF.

V usage is TRBV30 and J usage is TRBJ1-5; 7 positions agree with TRBD1. The CDR3 loop spans 18 amino acids. Looked up from germline, CDR1 is GTSNPN and CDR2 is SVGIG (reference sequence). V shed 0 bases, J shed 6 bases, and the junction held 17 bases outside the gene matches. The CDR3 protein is CAWSVPFRGSRLSQPQHF. In DNA form, the CDR3 reads TGTGCCTGGAGTGTACCATTCAGGGGGTCCCGTCTCAGTCAGCCCCAGCATTTT.

This chain connects TRBV7-3 to TRBJ2-7; TRBD1 is a possible D gene (5 bases). The CDR3 is 14 residues long. Germline assignment: CDR1 SGHTA and CDR2 FQGTGA. Trimming shortened V by 4 bases and J by 1 base, and 11 bases separated the two germline ends. The CDR3, as DNA: TGTGCCAGCAGCTCCCAGCCAGGGTCCTACGAGCAGTACTTC. Amino acids: CASSSQPGSYEQYF.

This chain joins TRBV5-4 and TRBJ1-1; 7 nucleotides align to TRBD1. Germline CDR1 reads SGHNT; CDR2 reads YYREEE (reference sequence). There are 15 residues in the CDR3. The V and J ends lost 4 bases and 8 bases, in that order; junction bases with no gene match: 14. This chain's CDR3 is CASSPGGQADTEAFF. The CDR3 nucleotides read TGTGCCAGCAGCCCGGGCGGACAGGCCGATACCGAAGCTTTCTTT.

This clone was recorded a few times. The chain links TRBV5-6 to TRBJ2-7; weak D call: TRBD1 (5 bases). The CDR3 covers 15 residues. CDR1 is SGHDT, CDR2 YYEEEE, per germline. With 3 bases removed from V and 5 bases from J, the gap between germline ends came to 18 bases. CDR3 DNA: TGTGCCAGCAGCTCGACAGTTGTGAGCAGAGACGAGCAGTACTTC. The encoded protein is CASSSTVVSRDEQYF.

The V gene is TRBV19, the J gene TRBJ2-3, with 10 bases that match TRBD1. The CDR3 loop spans 17 amino acids. Unmatched junction bases numbered 12, after V lost 6 bases and J lost 3 bases. Germline CDR1 LNHDA, CDR2 SQIVND (reference sequence). The CDR3: CASSNRDRGVWTDTQYF. Here the CDR3 DNA reads TGTGCCAGTAGCAATAGGGACAGGGGAGTTTGGACAGATACGCAGTATTTT.

The rearrangement links TRBV6-2 or TRBV6-3 to TRBJ2-1, with D maybe TRBD2 (6 bases). The CDR3 is made up of 15 amino acids. Trimming removed 3 bases at V and 0 bases at J, with 9 bases between. Germline CDR1 reads MNHEY; CDR2 reads SVGEGT. DNA for the CDR3: TGTGCCAGCAGTTATGGCGGGGACTCCTACAATGAGCAGTTCTTC. The encoded protein is CASSYGGDSYNEQFF.

V and J are TRBV19 and TRBJ2-7; a weak D match, TRBD1 (5 bases). CDR3 length equals 16 residues. Trimming left V 3 bases short and J 1 base short, with 16 bases between. The germline V gene has CDR1 LNHDA and CDR2 SQIVND (reference sequence). The CDR3 bases are TGTGCCAGTAGTATGTTACCAGGGCGATCTTCCTACGAGCAGTACTTC. Encoded protein: CASSMLPGRSSYEQYF.